This entry lists 8 T cell receptor beta chains sequenced from one sample in a study of OX40 agonist ivuxolimab in advanced cancers. The data were produced by immunoSEQ multiplex PCR, yet TCRdb's version contains in-frame clones alone and is incomplete. This table has roughly 70,000 clones, 70% to 90% appearing once. The sample was CD4+ or CD8+ T cells sorted from blood, taken in a trial of the OX40 agonist ivuxolimab. The receptors were gathered from an adult with an advanced solid tumor such as melanoma, head and neck, liver or kidney cancer.

The chain has TRBV5-4 and TRBJ2-2; no reliable D call. The ends were cut back, 0 bases at V and 1 base at J, with 4 bases in the middle. This CDR3 is built from 14 residues. Germline V lookup: CDR1 SGHNT, CDR2 YYREEE (reference sequence). CDR3 sequence reads: CASSLGQNTGELFF. DNA of the CDR3: TGTGCCAGCAGCTTGGGACAGAACACCGGGGAGCTGTTTTTT.

There are a few counts of this clone. V and J are TRBV5-1 and TRBJ1-1, with D possibly being TRBD1 (5 bases). Germline V lookup: CDR1 SGHRS, CDR2 YFSETQ. The CDR3 spans 15 residues. V lost 0 bases and J lost 1, with 10 bases in between. The CDR3 sequence is CASSLGGNRNTEAFF. In DNA, the CDR3 is TGCGCCAGCAGCTTGGGGGGGAATAGGAACACTGAAGCTTTCTTT.

This clone was observed a single time. The CDR3 nucleotides read TGTGCCAGCAGGCTGCTTGGTCCTAGGGAGACCCAGTACTTC. Residues: CASRLLGPRETQYF. V gene TRBV7-2 combines with J gene TRBJ2-5; no clear D. Germline V gene sequence: CDR1 SGHTA, CDR2 FQGNSA. This CDR3 region has 14 residues. With 6 bases removed from V and 5 bases from J, the gap between germline ends came to 16 bases.

This clone has more than one count but fewer than ten. The DNA of the CDR3 is TGTGCCACCAGCAGAGATCGACACTATAATGAAAAACTGTTTTTT. This sequence encodes CATSRDRHYNEKLFF. The genes are TRBV15 and TRBJ1-4; D is uncertain. V lost 0 bases, J lost 4 bases, and 9 bases lay in between. Germline V gene sequence: CDR1 LNHNV, CDR2 YYDKDF (reference sequence). The CDR3 totals 15 residues.

This clone was seen once. The chain is built from TRBV4-1 and TRBJ1-6; 9 bases are shared with TRBD1. This CDR3 spans 16 amino acids. J was trimmed by 2 bases and V by 5 bases; bases with no gene match: 4. Germline loops: CDR1 MGHRA, CDR2 YSYEKL. In nucleotides, the CDR3 is TGCGCCAGCAGCGGCCGGGACAGGGCCTATAATTCACCCCTCCACTTT. Translating it yields CASSGRDRAYNSPLHF.

Only a few counts were recorded for this clone. The chain links TRBV18 to TRBJ2-7; D is unclear. This CDR3 region has 14 residues. Germline V lookup: CDR1 KGHSH, CDR2 LQKENI. V was trimmed by 2 bases and J by 3 bases, leaving 11 bases between them. CDR3 residues: CASSPSAQDYEQYF. Written as DNA, the CDR3 is TGTGCCAGCTCACCAAGCGCGCAGGACTACGAGCAGTACTTC.

The chain employs TRBV5-1 and TRBJ2-3, with D perhaps assigned TRBD1 or TRBD2 (6 bases each). This CDR3 contains 14 residues. Trimming pared 1 base from V and 6 bases from J, leaving 12 bases between. The germline gives CDR1 SGHRS, CDR2 YFSETQ. As DNA, the CDR3 is TGCGCCAGCAGCTTGACGGGGGCCCGGGATACGCAGTATTTT. Translated, it gives CASSLTGARDTQYF.

This chain connects TRBV6-5 to TRBJ2-1, with 9 bases aligning to TRBD1. V was pared by 6 bases and J by 8 bases, with 11 bases of the junction left unmatched. Germline V gives CDR1 MNHEY, CDR2 SVGAGI. The CDR3 runs 15 residues. The DNA for the CDR3 is TGTGCCAGCAGGCGGTCGGGACAGGGAGTATATGAGCAGTTCTTC. Translated, it gives CASRRSGQGVYEQFF.